These 29 T cell receptor beta chains originate from one sample sequenced in a study of control samples from healthy donors and cancer patients. The table came from immunoSEQ multiplex PCR; TCRdb's copy has only in-frame clones and leaves some out. In the table there are 170,000 or so clones, around 90% of which are singletons. The sequencing sample was made of blood. The source is a woman aged 45-65 years in good health.

The chain uses TRBV5-1 and TRBJ1-4; D not certain. V lost 0 bases and J lost 4, with 16 bases in between. Germline values: CDR1 SGHRS, CDR2 YFSETQ. The CDR3 totals 17 residues. The CDR3 is CASSLARRAGRNEKLFF. The CDR3 nucleotides are TGCGCCAGCAGCTTGGCCAGAAGGGCAGGACGTAATGAAAAACTGTTTTTT.

Remarks on this clone: Sequence at one end of the junction differs from germline and may be a read error. This chain uses TRBV12-3 or TRBV12-4 with TRBJ1-2; 10 nucleotides agree with TRBD1. The CDR3 has 12 residues. The CDR3 reads CASTTGTGDLAF. The CDR3 coding sequence is TGTGCCAGCACCACAGGGACAGGGGATCTCGCCTTC.

Turning to this clone: The same CDR3 arises from other DNA sequences in this sample as well. The V and J genes are TRBV5-1 and TRBJ1-3; no clear D. The V end lost 2 bases, the J end lost 0 bases, and 9 bases lay between the germline ends. This CDR3 has 15 amino acids. Germline values: CDR1 SGHRS, CDR2 YFSETQ. The CDR3 region has the DNA TGCGCCAGCAGCTTAGACCCAAACTCTGGAAACACCATATATTTT. It specifies CASSLDPNSGNTIYF.

This chain connects TRBV5-6 to TRBJ1-5; 9 positions match TRBD1. This CDR3 has 13 amino acids. Germline CDR1 is SGHDT and CDR2 is YYEEEE. V gave up 3 bases and J gave up 12 bases; unmatched junction bases: 7. The CDR3 DNA reads as TGTGCCAGCAGCTCCACGGGGACAGGGAGCCAGCATTTT. Its protein product is CASSSTGTGSQHF.

This chain links TRBV7-2 with TRBJ1-5, with D possibly matching TRBD1 (5 bases). CDR1 and CDR2 (germline): SGHTA, FQGNSA. V lost 1 base and J 6 bases, leaving 10 bases between the germline ends. This CDR3 has 14 residues. The CDR3 loop reads CASSLGGVPQPQHF. CDR3 nucleotides: TGTGCCAGCAGCTTAGGAGGGGTGCCTCAGCCCCAGCATTTT.

The chain links TRBV2 to TRBJ1-5, with D hard to call. Trimming took off 1 base at V and 0 bases at J, with 4 bases between the two ends. Germline-derived CDR1 and CDR2 are SNHLY and FYNNEI. The CDR3 spans 14 residues. The CDR3 reads CASSEERSNQPQHF. The CDR3 DNA reads as TGTGCCAGCAGTGAAGAGCGTAGCAATCAGCCCCAGCATTTT.

The chain combines TRBV7-8 with TRBJ2-2; tentative D call: TRBD2 (5 bases). The CDR3 totals 14 residues. Trimming cost V 1 base and J 3 bases, with 6 bases left between them. Per germline, CDR1 SGHVS and CDR2 FQNEAQ. The CDR3 spells CASSLGGYTGELFF. The CDR3 region has the DNA TGTGCCAGCAGCTTAGGAGGGTACACCGGGGAGCTGTTTTTT.

This clone was seen just once. The V and J genes are TRBV7-2 and TRBJ1-5; D gene ambiguous. Per germline, CDR1 SGHTA and CDR2 FQGNSA. The V and J ends lost 6 bases and 3 bases respectively, with 24 bases between them. The CDR3 spans 18 residues. CDR3 loop: CASSKHNGPYNTNQPQHF. Written as DNA, the CDR3 is TGTGCCAGCAGTAAACACAACGGGCCCTACAACACCAATCAGCCCCAGCATTTT.

This chain uses TRBV7-9 with TRBJ1-1; no reliable D call. Trimming pared 6 bases from V and 3 bases from J, leaving 11 bases between. The germline gives CDR1 SEHNR, CDR2 FQNEAQ (reference sequence). There are 13 residues in the CDR3. The CDR3 DNA is TGTGCCAGCAGACAACATGGGGACACTGAAGCTTTCTTT. Residues: CASRQHGDTEAFF.

The chain combines TRBV5-4 with TRBJ2-2; TRBD2 matches at 7 bases. J gave up 0 bases and V 1 base, and 0 bases lay outside the gene matches. Germline V gene sequence: CDR1 SGHNT, CDR2 YYREEE (reference sequence). This CDR3 has 15 amino acids. CDR3 nucleotide sequence: TGTGCCAGCAGCTTGAGCGGGACGAACACCGGGGAGCTGTTTTTT. Encoded protein: CASSLSGTNTGELFF. Full variable domain (missing parts from reference TRBV5-4 and TRBJ2-2): ETGVTQSPTHLIKTRGQQVTLRCSSQSGHNTVSWYQQALGQGPQFIFQYYREEENGRGNFPPRFSGLQFPNYSSELNVNALELDDSALYLCASSLSGTNTGELFFGEGSRLTVL.

A few counts support this clone. This rearrangement joins TRBV6-2 or TRBV6-3 to TRBJ1-2, with 9 bases lining up with TRBD1. CDR1 is MNHEY and CDR2 is SVGEGT in the germline V gene. The CDR3 has 16 amino acids. With 5 bases clipped from V and 3 bases from J, the junction kept 10 bases outside the gene matches. CDR3 DNA: TGTGCCAGCAGTGGGAAGGACAGGGGACTCTACTATGGCTACACCTTC. This sequence encodes CASSGKDRGLYYGYTF.

The J gene is TRBJ2-1, the V gene TRBV4-2; 7 bases agree with TRBD2. Looked up from germline, CDR1 is LGHNA and CDR2 is YNFKEQ. The CDR3 spans 19 residues. The V and J ends lost 1 base and 0 bases, in that order; junction bases with no gene match: 12. This CDR3 is CASSQGGLADTSSYNEQFF. The CDR3, as DNA: TGTGCCAGCAGCCAAGGGGGCCTAGCGGACACGAGCTCCTACAATGAGCAGTTCTTC.

V and J are TRBV24-1 and TRBJ2-3; perhaps D is TRBD1 or TRBD2 (6 bases each). Germline V gives CDR1 KGHDR, CDR2 SFDVKD. The CDR3 extends over 16 amino acids. The V end lost 4 bases, the J end lost 7 bases, and 20 bases lay between the germline ends. The CDR3 DNA reads TGTGCCACCAGTGAGGTCCGGGCTCGGGGGCGACATACGCAGTATTTT. The encoded protein is CATSEVRARGRHTQYF.

The chain has TRBV7-9 and TRBJ2-7; 12 positions match TRBD1. CDR3 size: 16 residues. V dropped 6 bases and J dropped 6; count of bases not matched to a gene: 12. Germline CDR1 SEHNR, CDR2 FQNEAQ (reference sequence). This chain's CDR3 is CASSRPSGTGGAEQYF. CDR3 bases: TGTGCCAGCAGTCGGCCTTCCGGGACAGGGGGCGCCGAGCAGTACTTC.

This clone was detected only once. V is TRBV29-1 and J is TRBJ1-5; maybe TRBD1 (6 bases). Germline values: CDR1 SQVTM, CDR2 ANQGSEA. This CDR3 region has 14 residues. V gave up 6 bases and J gave up 3 bases, with 15 bases separating them. CDR3 DNA sequence: TGCAGCGTCTCGTGGGGGCGATTCAATCAGCCCCAGCATTTT. Translating it yields CSVSWGRFNQPQHF.

This rearrangement joins TRBV7-9 to TRBJ1-5; 7 nucleotides line up with TRBD1. There are 16 residues in the CDR3. Germline CDR1 SEHNR, CDR2 FQNEAQ (reference sequence). Trimming took 4 bases from V and 7 from J; bases not matched to a gene: 13. The CDR3, as DNA: TGTGCCAGCAGCTCTTCGGCGACAGGGTTGGACCAGCCCCAGCATTTT. The encoded protein is CASSSSATGLDQPQHF.

This chain uses TRBV19 with TRBJ1-1, with D tentatively TRBD1 (6 bases). With 4 bases removed from V and 1 base from J, the gap between germline ends came to 16 bases. The CDR3 runs 16 residues. Per germline, CDR1 LNHDA and CDR2 SQIVND (reference sequence). CDR3 amino acids: CASSRTGSVTNTEAFF. The CDR3 nucleotides read TGTGCCAGTAGTAGAACAGGGTCCGTTACGAACACTGAAGCTTTCTTT.

This clone was picked up one time. V is TRBV12-5 and J is TRBJ1-1; tentatively, D is TRBD1 (5 bases). Germline V CDR1 and CDR2: LGHNT, FRNRAP. The CDR3 totals 14 residues. V was cut by 7 bases and J by 1 base, with 13 bases left in between. The chain's CDR3 is CASVGEGENTEAFF. The CDR3, as DNA: TGTGCTAGTGTGGGGGAAGGAGAGAACACTGAAGCTTTCTTT.

The rearrangement joins TRBV7-2 to TRBJ2-7; D remains ambiguous. The V gene lost 2 bases and the J gene lost 4 bases, with 6 bases spanning the gap. The CDR3 length is 12 residues. Germline V gene lookup returns CDR1 SGHTA and CDR2 FQGNSA. CDR3 sequence reads: CASSLSRYEQYF. In DNA, the CDR3 is TGTGCCAGCAGCTTATCCAGGTACGAGCAGTACTTC.

V gene TRBV6-1 combines with J gene TRBJ2-3; a weak D match, TRBD1 (5 bases). This CDR3 comprises 15 residues. Germline loops: CDR1 MNHNS, CDR2 SASEGT. Trimming pared 1 base from V and 3 bases from J, leaving 11 bases between. The CDR3 region is CASSEVRAITDTQYF. Here the CDR3 DNA reads TGTGCCAGCAGTGAAGTCAGGGCAATAACAGATACGCAGTATTTT.

This sequence joins TRBV11-1 and TRBJ2-1; maybe TRBD2 (5 bases). CDR3 size: 15 residues. Trimming pared 2 bases from V and 5 bases from J, leaving 13 bases between. Germline-derived CDR1 and CDR2 are SGHAT and FQDESV (reference sequence). The DNA of the CDR3 is TGTGCCAGCAGCTTAAGTTCTAGCCGGAACAATGAGCAGTTCTTC. This encodes CASSLSSSRNNEQFF.

The V and J genes are TRBV18 and TRBJ2-7; unclear D gene. Germline CDR1 reads KGHSH; CDR2 reads LQKENI. The CDR3 spans 12 residues. With 5 bases removed from V and 9 bases from J, the gap between germline ends came to 14 bases. The CDR3 here is CASSSTAPGQYF. The CDR3, as DNA: TGTGCCAGCTCATCCACGGCGCCTGGGCAGTACTTC. Complete variable domain (other parts from reference TRBV18 and TRBJ2-7): NAGVMQNPRHLVRRRGQEARLRCSPMKGHSHVYWYRQLPEEGLKFMVYLQKENIIDESGMPKERFSAEFPKEGPSILRIQQVVRGDSAAYFCASSSTAPGQYFGPGTRLTVT.

The V gene is TRBV19, the J gene TRBJ1-1; 9 bases line up with TRBD1. Per germline, CDR1 LNHDA and CDR2 SQIVND (reference sequence). The trim removed 7 bases at V and 3 bases at J, leaving 6 bases unmatched. This CDR3 spans 14 amino acids. The CDR3 sequence is CASIRGQGHTEAFF. The CDR3 DNA is TGTGCCAGTATTCGGGGACAGGGTCACACTGAAGCTTTCTTT.

About this clone: A much larger clone lies one base from this, so it may be a read error. Other DNA sequences in this sample translate to the same CDR3. V gene TRBV12-3 or TRBV12-4 combines with J gene TRBJ1-1; maybe TRBD1 (5 bases). This CDR3 spans 13 amino acids. Trimming removed 7 bases from V and 5 bases from J, with 14 bases in between. The CDR3 loop is CASTARGNTEAFF. The DNA of the CDR3 is TGTGCCAGCACCGCCCGGGGGAATACTGAAGCTTTCTTT.

This chain connects TRBV5-1 to TRBJ2-3; TRBD1 agrees at 7 bases. J lost 5 bases, V lost 4 bases, and 7 bases had no gene match. The CDR3 is 14 amino acids. Germline CDR1 SGHRS, CDR2 YFSETQ. CDR3 coding DNA: TGCGCCAGCAGCCCCGGGACAGTTGAAGATACGCAGTATTTT. The encoded protein is CASSPGTVEDTQYF.

About this clone itself: This sample includes further DNA sequences coding for the same CDR3. The chain joins TRBV9 to TRBJ1-1; 8 bases agree with TRBD1. V was clipped by 4 bases and J by 4 bases; unmatched bases: 3. The CDR3 contains 13 residues. The germline gives CDR1 SGDLS, CDR2 YYNGEE. The CDR3 sequence: CASSPTGGTEAFF. As DNA, the CDR3 is TGTGCCAGCAGCCCTACAGGGGGCACTGAAGCTTTCTTT.

V and J are TRBV5-4 and TRBJ2-3; the D gene is possibly TRBD2 (5 bases). Germline CDR1 reads SGHNT; CDR2 reads YYREEE (reference sequence). The CDR3 runs to 15 residues. V gave up 2 bases and J gave up 1 base, with 11 bases separating them. CDR3 in amino acids: CASSLEGRGTDTQYF. The CDR3 DNA reads as TGTGCCAGCAGCTTAGAGGGCCGGGGCACAGATACGCAGTATTTT.

The V call is TRBV7-6, the J call TRBJ2-7; no reliable D call. This CDR3 has 20 amino acids. The germline gives CDR1 SGHVS, CDR2 FNYEAQ. V lost 2 bases and J lost 2, with 28 bases in between. The CDR3 DNA is TGTGCCAGCAGCTTATTCGCCGCCTCGAGTTTAACCCCGCCCGCCTACGAGCAGTACTTC. Translated: CASSLFAASSLTPPAYEQYF.

J is TRBJ1-2 and V is TRBV28; a possible D gene is TRBD1 (5 bases). Germline-derived CDR1 and CDR2 are MDHEN and SYDVKM. V lost 6 bases and J 0 bases, leaving 17 bases between the germline ends. The CDR3 contains 16 residues. For the CDR3, the DNA is TGTGCCAGCAGCTTAGGAGGGGCGCAATCTAACTATGGCTACACCTTC. Translating gives CASSLGGAQSNYGYTF.